This T cell receptor beta chain is from a study of blood T cell repertoires in COVID-19. For the study at large: PBMCs, B-cell-depleted T cells, or T cells provided the cDNA or gDNA that made up the material.

Methods used by the authors: It was from reference gene primer amplification that nucleated cell counts were estimated. The protocol was immunoSEQ multiplex PCR, while the TCRdb copy is restricted to in-frame clones and leaves out a portion. The V and J calls and the clone size are those of that table, but D and trimming were determined from the DNA. In the table there are 200,000 to 250,000 clones, 87% of which are singletons. From germline, CDR1 is WNHNN and CDR2 SYGVQD (reference sequence). V was pared by 4 bases and J by 0 bases, with 7 bases of the junction left unmatched. The CDR3 is made up of 18 amino acids.

The TCR was taken from a young man with active or convalescent COVID-19. The chain links TRBV10-1 to TRBJ2-4; 12 bases align to TRBD1. What was sequenced was peripheral blood. This chain's CDR3 is CASSAGTGGIGAKNIQYF. CDR3 bases: TGCGCCAGCAGTGCCGGGACAGGGGGCATTGGAGCCAAAAACATTCAGTACTTC.